Sequencing of this T cell receptor beta chain was carried out in a study of prognosis after radiotherapy for stage I lung cancer. Broader study findings: Unique TCR clones declined after stereotactic body radiation therapy, from a median around 10,000 to 6,900.

Germline V gene data show CDR1 as LGHDT and CDR2 as YNNKEL (reference sequence). J lost 2 bases, V lost 4 bases, and 2 bases had no gene match. The CDR3 sequence is 14 residues long. TCR beta CDR3 amplification from genomic DNA was performed by two-round multiplex PCR. The first PCR round targeted every TRBV and TRBJ gene with specific primers. Primers of the universal type were employed in the second round of PCR. TCRdb recomputed calls from the multiplex PCR reads with MiXCR, one row per CDR3 protein. The sample has about 51,000 distinct CDR3 sequences, under 45% seen once. Comments on this clonotype: Its antigen remains unknown.

Material: PBMCs, obtained before or after stereotactic body radiation therapy (not recorded which). The sequence was collected from a donor aged 50 or older with non-small cell lung cancer. The chain recombines TRBV3-1 with TRBJ1-1; 9 bases map to TRBD1. CDR3 DNA sequence: TGTGCCAGCAGCCCGGGACAGGGCAACACTGAAGCTTTCTTT. It codes for CASSPGQGNTEAFF.